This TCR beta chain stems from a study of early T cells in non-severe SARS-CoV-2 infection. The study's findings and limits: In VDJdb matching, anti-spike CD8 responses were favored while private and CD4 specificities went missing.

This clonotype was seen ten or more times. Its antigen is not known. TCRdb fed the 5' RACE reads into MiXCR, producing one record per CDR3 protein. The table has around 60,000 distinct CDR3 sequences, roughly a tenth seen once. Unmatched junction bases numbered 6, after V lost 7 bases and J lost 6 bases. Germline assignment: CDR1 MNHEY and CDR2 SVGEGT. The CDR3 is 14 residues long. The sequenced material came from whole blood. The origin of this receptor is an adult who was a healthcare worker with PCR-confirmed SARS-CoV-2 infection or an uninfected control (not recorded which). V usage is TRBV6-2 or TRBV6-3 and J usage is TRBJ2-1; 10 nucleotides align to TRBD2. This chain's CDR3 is CASINSGRLNEQFF. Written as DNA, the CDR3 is TGTGCCAGCATCAATAGCGGGAGGCTCAATGAGCAGTTCTTC.